The clone carrying this T cell receptor beta chain has ten or more counts. The antigen remains undetermined. The CDR3 has 12 amino acids. V lost 1 base, J lost 4 bases, and 3 bases lay in between. The germline gives CDR1 SGHTA, CDR2 FQGNSA. These data are taken from a study of T cells in Graves' hyperthyroidism and ophthalmopathy. The TCR beta CDR3 regions underwent amplification using RNA transcripts as the source. Primed by the HTBI set, a first-round RT-PCR was run on the TCR CDR3. TCRdb reanalysed the multiplex PCR reads using MiXCR and keeps one entry per CDR3 protein. Among a few hundred thousand distinct CDR3 sequences, roughly an eighth were seen once, and the ten largest hold less than 6.5%. Points from the study as a whole: From stable hyperthyroidism, ophthalmopathy was separated by a 13 V-J model.

The chain couples TRBV7-2 to TRBJ2-3; D is uncertain. Sequencing input: blood. The sequence came from a woman in her late teens or twenties with Graves' hyperthyroidism. The CDR3 here is CASSLDADTQYF. Here the CDR3 DNA reads TGTGCCAGCAGCTTAGACGCAGATACGCAGTATTTT.